The rows below give T cell receptor beta chains drawn from one sample of a study of blood T cell repertoires in COVID-19. TCRdb's copy holds only in-frame clones and misses some; the assay was immunoSEQ multiplex PCR. The sample holds some 490,000 clones, approximately 83% seen once. Sequenced input: peripheral blood. The source is a human donor in a cohort sampled during active COVID-19. The CDR3 runs from the conserved cysteine through the conserved F or W. The D gene is left open where the match is weak. Some rows have no size entry. The others give once, few or many, or a class for an expanded clone.

clone_size j_call v_call d_call cdr3_nt cdr3_aa
NA TRBJ1-1 TRBV28 NA TGTGCCAGCAGTCCACAGAACCAGGGGAACACTGAAGCTTTCTTT CASSPQNQGNTEAFF
NA TRBJ2-7 TRBV7-3 TRBD2 TGTGCCAGCAGCTCTGCGGGAGCCGGCGAGCAGTACTTC CASSSAGAGEQYF
once TRBJ1-5 TRBV6-5 TRBD1 TGTGCCAGCAAGACAGGGGGCCATCAGCCCCAGCATTTT CASKTGGHQPQHF
NA TRBJ1-1 TRBV5-1 TRBD1 TGCGCCAGCAGCACCGGGACAGCGAACACTGAAGCTTTCTTT CASSTGTANTEAFF
NA TRBJ1-2 TRBV4-1 NA TGCGCCAGTGGGACGGGGGGCTATGGCTACACCTTC CASGTGGYGYTF
NA TRBJ1-2 TRBV5-1 TRBD1 TGCGCCAGCAGCCTGGGAGACAGGGGCGCAGGTTATGGCTACACCTTC CASSLGDRGAGYGYTF
NA TRBJ2-3 TRBV2 TRBD2 TGTGCCAGCAGGCCCGGGACTAGCGGGAGTTACGATACGCAGTATTTT CASRPGTSGSYDTQYF
NA TRBJ2-3 TRBV11-2 NA TGTGCCAGCAGGCTATCTTCTAGCACAGATACGCAGTATTTT CASRLSSSTDTQYF
NA TRBJ2-3 TRBV9 NA TGTGCCAGCAGCCCTCGGACTCTACGAAGTGGAGATACGCAGTATTTT CASSPRTLRSGDTQYF
NA TRBJ1-3 TRBV9 NA TGTGCCAGCAGCGACCGACAGGTGTTCTCTGGAAACACCATATATTTT CASSDRQVFSGNTIYF
NA TRBJ2-3 TRBV19 TRBD2 TGTGCCAGTAGTATAGGGGGACTAGCAGTCCGCACAGATACGCAGTATTTT CASSIGGLAVRTDTQYF
NA TRBJ2-7 TRBV7-7 TRBD2 TGTGCTAGCAGCTTAGCGGGAGGATCCTACGAGCAGTACTTC CASSLAGGSYEQYF
NA TRBJ2-7 TRBV4-2 TRBD1 TGTGCCAGCAGCCAACCCGGGACAGTATACGAGCAGTACTTC CASSQPGTVYEQYF
NA TRBJ2-3 TRBV19 NA TGTGCCAGCCGGGACTCGGGGCTCGCCCCAGATACGCAGTATTTT CASRDSGLAPDTQYF
NA TRBJ2-1 TRBV13 NA TGTGCCAGCAGCTTATCTTCAGTGCCCTACAATGAGCAGTTCTTC CASSLSSVPYNEQFF
NA TRBJ1-3 TRBV6-5 NA TGTGCCAGCAGTTACTCGGGGACAAGCTCTGGAAACACCATATATTTT CASSYSGTSSGNTIYF
NA TRBJ1-2 TRBV9 NA TGTGCCAGCAGCGTAGGAGACACACCAAAAGCCTATGGCTACACCTTC CASSVGDTPKAYGYTF
few TRBJ2-1 TRBV28 NA TGTGCCAGCAGGTGGGGCCATGAGCAGTTCTTC CASRWGHEQFF
NA TRBJ2-1 TRBV6-5 TRBD2 TGTGCCAGCAGTCCGAGCGGGAGGAGGGTAAATGAGCAGTTCTTC CASSPSGRRVNEQFF
NA TRBJ2-7 TRBV5-1 TRBD1 TGCGCCAGCAGCTTGGGTCCGGGACAGGGAGCCTACGAGCAGTACTTC CASSLGPGQGAYEQYF
NA TRBJ1-4 TRBV5-1 TRBD1 TGCGCCAGCACCCTGCAGGGGGCGTCGGAGGAAAAACTGTTTTTT CASTLQGASEEKLFF
NA TRBJ1-4 TRBV13 TRBD1 TGTGCCAGCAGTCCGGACAGGCTCGGGGAAAAACTGTTTTTT CASSPDRLGEKLFF
NA TRBJ2-7 TRBV7-2 NA TGTGCCAGCAGCTTAGTTACAGGGTTGAATTACGAGCAGTACTTC CASSLVTGLNYEQYF